Listed here are 6 T cell receptor beta chains from one sample, sequenced in a study of blood T cell repertoires in COVID-19. TCRdb's copy holds only in-frame clones and misses some; the assay was immunoSEQ multiplex PCR. The profile covers about 270,000 clones, with roughly 88% appearing a single time and roughly 1.2% taken by the ten largest. The material sequenced was PBMCs or T cells enriched from blood (not recorded which). These receptors came from a woman between 40 and 55 years old with acute COVID-19.

The genes are TRBV4-3 and TRBJ2-1, with 8 bases that match TRBD1. The CDR3 is 16 amino acids. Germline V gene lookup returns CDR1 LGHNA and CDR2 YSLEER. Trimming took 0 bases from V and 8 from J; bases not matched to a gene: 9. The CDR3 loop reads CASSQDLLDRDYEQFF. Here the CDR3 DNA reads TGCGCCAGCAGCCAAGATTTGTTGGACAGGGACTATGAGCAGTTCTTC.

The chain links TRBV6-5 to TRBJ2-7; a weak D match, TRBD1 (6 bases). The germline V gene has CDR1 MNHEY and CDR2 SVGAGI. Trimming cost V 0 bases and J 0 bases, with 9 bases left between them. There are 15 residues in the CDR3. The CDR3 spells CASSYSGTSSYEQYV. CDR3 sequence (DNA): TGTGCCAGCAGTTACTCGGGGACAAGCTCCTACGAGCAGTACGTC.

The chain links TRBV11-2 to TRBJ2-3; D may be TRBD2 (5 bases). The CDR3 is 15 residues long. V lost 7 bases and J lost 5, with 19 bases in between. Germline CDR1 is SGHAT and CDR2 is FQNNGV. The CDR3 DNA follows: TGTGCCAGCAACCCAATCTCCGGACTTTTAGATACGCAGTATTTT. Its protein product is CASNPISGLLDTQYF. Full variable domain (missing parts from reference TRBV11-2 and TRBJ2-3): EAGVAQSPRYKIIEKRQSVAFWCNPISGHATLYWYQQILGQGPKLLIQFQNNGVVDDSQLPKDRFSAERLKGVDSTLKIQPAKLEDSAVYLCASNPISGLLDTQYFGPGTRLTVL.

V usage is TRBV5-1 and J usage is TRBJ2-7, with 10 bases that match TRBD1. Looked up from germline, CDR1 is SGHRS and CDR2 is YFSETQ. This CDR3 has 13 amino acids. V gave up 4 bases and J gave up 7 bases; unmatched junction bases: 5. The chain's CDR3 is CASSGGQGGEQYF. The CDR3 nucleotides read TGCGCCAGCAGCGGCGGACAGGGGGGAGAGCAGTACTTC. The whole variable domain, remainder taken from reference TRBV5-1 and TRBJ2-7, is KAGVTQTPRYLIKTRGQQVTLSCSPISGHRSVSWYQQTPGQGLQFLFEYFSETQRNKGNFPGRFSGRQFSNSRSEMNVSTLELGDSALYLCASSGGQGGEQYFGPGTRLTVT.

This clone was seen once. This sequence joins TRBV7-9 and TRBJ2-7, with 8 bases lining up with TRBD1. Trimming cost V 5 bases and J 6 bases; bases outside gene matches: 9. The length of the CDR3 is 14 residues. Germline CDR1 SEHNR, CDR2 FQNEAQ (reference sequence). The CDR3 region is CASSAGTGEREQYF. In nucleotides, the CDR3 is TGTGCCAGCAGCGCCGGGACAGGAGAACGCGAGCAGTACTTC.

The rearrangement uses TRBV4-1 and TRBJ1-2; possible D gene TRBD1, 6 bases. Trimming removed 2 bases at V and 4 bases at J, with 11 bases between. The CDR3 length is 14 residues. Per the germline V gene, CDR1 is MGHRA and CDR2 is YSYEKL. CDR3 coding DNA: TGCGCCAGCAGCCAACCTGGACAGATCTATGGCTACACCTTC. Its translation is CASSQPGQIYGYTF.